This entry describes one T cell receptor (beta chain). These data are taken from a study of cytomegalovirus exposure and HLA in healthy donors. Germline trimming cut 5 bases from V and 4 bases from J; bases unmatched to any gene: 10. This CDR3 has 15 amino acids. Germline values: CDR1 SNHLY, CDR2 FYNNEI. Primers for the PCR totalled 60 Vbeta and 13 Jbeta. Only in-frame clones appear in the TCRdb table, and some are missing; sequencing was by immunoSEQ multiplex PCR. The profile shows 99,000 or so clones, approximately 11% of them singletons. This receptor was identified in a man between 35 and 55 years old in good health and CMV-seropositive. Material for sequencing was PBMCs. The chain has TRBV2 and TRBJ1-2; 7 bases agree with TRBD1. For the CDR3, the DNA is TGTGCCAGCAGTAATGACAGGGAGGTATCCTATGGCTACACCTTC. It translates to CASSNDREVSYGYTF.